This TCR beta chain was sequenced during a study of tumor and adjacent non-tumor tissue in lung cancer. Study information: Patients comprised about eleven adenocarcinoma, a couple of squamous cell carcinoma and 1 small cell lung cancer. The patients, 10 or so men and about five women, were about 31 to 85 with stage I to III disease. On average, productive TCRbeta reads reached around 4 million per sample.

Germline V gene lookup returns CDR1 MNHEY and CDR2 SVGAGI. CDR3 length equals 15 residues. To note about this clonotype: As yet, its antigen is unknown. One end of the junction fails to match germline, which may point to a read error.

This sample's RNA came from whole unsorted tissue. Broader study findings: Tumor tissue had significantly higher TCR diversity than normal lung.

A modified ARM-PCR protocol with three rounds of nested PCR amplified TCRbeta. TCRdb processed the multiplex PCR reads anew with MiXCR; each CDR3 protein has one entry. The data hold approximately 76,000 distinct CDR3 sequences, with around two thirds observed a single time. The chain has TRBV6-5 and TRBJ2-1; D may be TRBD2 (5 bases). The sequenced material came from lung tumor tissue. The source of this sequence is a woman in her 70s with non-small cell lung cancer. As DNA, the CDR3 is TGTGCCAGTAGTTACTCGGCGACTAACGGGAAGGGGCAGTTCTTC. Amino acid sequence: CASSYSATNGKGQFF.